This T cell receptor beta chain was sequenced during a study of shared clonotypes between healthy human individuals. Study-wide points: Depth of sequencing was expected to influence donor clonotype sharing. Although depth was large, rarefaction showed that sequencing of the sorted subsets was incomplete.

As to this clone: Its antigen is as yet unknown.

Using immunoSEQ multiplex PCR, the repertoire was profiled, and TCRdb retains in-frame clones only, with some absent. The top ten clones hold 1.2% of a sample with approximately 1,500,000 clones, roughly 97% of them seen once. Unmatched junction bases numbered 16, after V lost 5 bases and J lost 0 bases. The CDR3 loop spans 19 amino acids. Germline V lookup: CDR1 SGHTA, CDR2 FQGNSA. J is TRBJ2-4 and V is TRBV7-2, with 7 bases that match TRBD1. Sample: naive CD4+ T cells sorted from blood. Subset in this sample: CD45RA+ positively selected. The sequence was collected from a man aged 25 to 40 in good health. CDR3 residues: CASSNPIIPRGRAKNIQYF. In DNA form, the CDR3 reads TGTGCCAGCAGCAATCCTATAATACCCAGGGGGAGAGCCAAAAACATTCAGTACTTC.